This T cell receptor beta chain was found in a study of T cells after yellow fever vaccination. Overall study context: Fractions of limited cellularity were prepared by means of SMART-Seq v4 Ultra Low Input. General study findings and limits: FACS-sorted repertoires might harbor abundant contaminating clonotypes from the bulk population. Relatively few clonotypes were ones that appeared in both CD4 and CD8 compartments. Booster sampling recovered most clones from primary vaccination (96% CD4, approximately 88% CD8).

Using its own MiXCR run on the 5' RACE reads, TCRdb lists one record per CDR3 protein. The table has 550,000 to 750,000 distinct CDR3 sequences, roughly 12% seen once. Concerning this clonotype: Antigen specificity is unknown.

The CDR3 is 14 amino acids. Trimming cost V 4 bases and J 3 bases, with 12 bases left between them. The TCR sequence derives from a man younger than 40 who received the YFV17D yellow fever vaccine. The material sequenced was PBMCs, taken on the day of the yellow fever booster vaccination. The chain recombines TRBV12-3 or TRBV12-4 with TRBJ2-5; D is tentatively TRBD1 or TRBD2 (5 bases each). CDR3: CASSSLGVEETQYF. CDR3 coding DNA: TGTGCCAGCAGTTCCTTGGGGGTGGAAGAGACCCAGTACTTC.